This T cell receptor beta chain emerged from a study of blood T cell repertoires in COVID-19. On the study more broadly: Some COVID-19 samples were acute and others convalescent; all came from the United States, Italy and Spain. T cells, B-cell-depleted T cells, or PBMCs supplied cDNA or gDNA.

In the original processing: From reference gene primer amplification, estimates of nucleated cell counts were derived. Here immunoSEQ multiplex PCR was the method, and the copy in TCRdb shows in-frame clones only, minus some. V, J and clone size are taken as reported in that table, and D and trimming were inferred from the DNA itself. The repertoire holds roughly 250,000 clones, 60% to 75% seen once, with about 3.5% in the top ten. The ends were cut back, 6 bases at V and 5 bases at J, with 19 bases in the middle. The CDR3 is 15 residues long. Germline V gene sequence: CDR1 MGHDK, CDR2 SYGVNS. The sample consisted of peripheral blood. This sequence joins TRBV25-1 and TRBJ1-2; possibly TRBD1 for D (6 bases). This receptor was identified in a woman older than 75 with acute or convalescent COVID-19. The CDR3 is CASRGTLLEGYGYTF. CDR3 coding DNA: TGTGCCAGCAGGGGGACACTCCTCGAAGGGTATGGCTACACCTTC.